Listed below are T cell receptor beta chains from one sample, sequenced in a study of T cell responses to AZD1222 COVID-19 vaccine. TCRdb's copy holds only in-frame clones and misses some; the assay was immunoSEQ multiplex PCR. The table includes around 180,000 clones, 80% to 90% detected once. The sequencing used peripheral blood, collected on day 0 of AZD1222 vaccination. The receptors here all came from an adult in good health. Both conserved end residues are part of each CDR3. D genes are given only for firm matches. Rows may omit the clone size; those that give it use once, few, many or a size class.

>-|TRBV19|-|TRBJ2-5
TGTGCCAGTAGTATAGCAGAGGGGCAAGAGACCCAGTACTTC
CASSIAEGQETQYF
>-|TRBV6-5|-|TRBJ1-2
TGTGCCAGCAGTCAGAGACAGAACACTAACTATGGCTACACCTTC
CASSQRQNTNYGYTF
>once|TRBV11-3|-|TRBJ2-2
TGTGCCAGCAGCTTACAGGGAGCCGGGGAGCTGTTTTTT
CASSLQGAGELFF
>-|TRBV28|TRBD1|TRBJ2-1
TGTGCCAGCAGTTTGGACAGGGGCAATGAGCAGTTCTTC
CASSLDRGNEQFF
>-|TRBV28|-|TRBJ1-1
TGTGCCAGCAGCGGGGACACTGAAGCTTTCTTT
CASSGDTEAFF
>-|TRBV6-5|-|TRBJ2-7
TGTGCCAGCAGCAAAGGGGGGAGCTACGAGCAGTACTTC
CASSKGGSYEQYF
>-|TRBV5-5|-|TRBJ2-3
TGTGCCAGCAGCGCTACCAGCACAGATACGCAGTATTTT
CASSATSTDTQYF
>-|TRBV19|-|TRBJ2-2
TGTGCCAGTAGTATATGGGGTAGTTCCACCGGGGAGCTGTTTTTT
CASSIWGSSTGELFF
>-|TRBV5-1|TRBD1|TRBJ1-3
TGCGCCAGCAGCACCAGACAGGGGGCTAGCACCATATATTTT
CASSTRQGASTIYF
>-|TRBV7-2|-|TRBJ2-7
TGTGCCAGCAGCTTGGCCTTAGGACGGTCCTACGAGCAGTACTTC
CASSLALGRSYEQYF